What follows describes a single T cell receptor (beta chain). What it recognizes is unknown. These data come from a study of CD8+ T cells in alopecia areata. Study as a whole: A 6-month period off drug followed tofacitinib, which lasted 6 to 18 months. Percent of scalp involved defined treated patients' severity scores.

RNA was extracted and reverse transcribed into cDNA as the sequencing template. Sequenced by immunoSEQ multiplex PCR; TCRdb stores in-frame clones only, minus some. The sample includes more than 95,000 clones, roughly 58% seen only once; the top ten take 30%. Documented treatment: oral pan-JAK inhibitor, 5-10 mg twice daily. Trimming cost V 5 bases and J 1 base; bases outside gene matches: 1. The CDR3 loop spans 13 amino acids. Germline V lookup: CDR1 SGDLS, CDR2 YYNGEE. Whole-study results and caveats: Clonality in the scalp and expanded CD8+ clones ranked among the top 100 were significantly decreased by tofacitinib. Clonality exceeded that of normal scalp in lesional scalp, most notably in alopecia totalis/universalis.

The chain is built from TRBV9 and TRBJ2-7, with 9 bases fitting TRBD1. This specimen was CD8+ T cells sorted from blood, taken at week 4, from a patient treated with tofacitinib. This clonotype originated in a human donor with alopecia areata. The CDR3 DNA is TGTGCCAGCAGAGGACAGGGGTCCTACGAGCAGTACTTC. It specifies CASRGQGSYEQYF. The full variable domain, its missing parts supplied by reference TRBV9 and TRBJ2-7, is DSGVTQTPKHLITATGQRVTLRCSPRSGDLSVYWYQQSLDQGLQFLIQYYNGEERAKGNILERFSAQQFPDLHSELNLSSLELGDSALYFCASRGQGSYEQYFGPGTRLTVT.